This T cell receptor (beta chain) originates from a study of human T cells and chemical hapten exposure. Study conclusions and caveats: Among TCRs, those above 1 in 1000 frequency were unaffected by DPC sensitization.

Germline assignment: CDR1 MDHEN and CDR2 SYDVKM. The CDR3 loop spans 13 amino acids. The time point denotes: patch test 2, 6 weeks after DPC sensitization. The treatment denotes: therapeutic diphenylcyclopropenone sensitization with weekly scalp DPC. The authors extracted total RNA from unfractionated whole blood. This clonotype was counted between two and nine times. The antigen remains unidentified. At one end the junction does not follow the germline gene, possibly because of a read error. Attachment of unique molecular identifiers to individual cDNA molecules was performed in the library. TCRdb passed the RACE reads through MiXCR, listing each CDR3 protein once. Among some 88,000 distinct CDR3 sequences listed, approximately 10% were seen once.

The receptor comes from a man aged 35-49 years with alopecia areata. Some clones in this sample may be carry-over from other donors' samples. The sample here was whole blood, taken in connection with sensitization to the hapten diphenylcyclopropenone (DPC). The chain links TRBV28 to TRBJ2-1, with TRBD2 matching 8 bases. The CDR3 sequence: CASSLLRREASHF. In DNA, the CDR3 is TGTGCCAGCAGTTTATTACGGCGGGAGGCTTCGCACTTC.